A single sample gave rise to the 18 T cell receptor beta chains below, sequenced in a study of regulatory T cells in long-lasting Graves disease. Library construction for TCR beta used iRepertoire HTBI primers and Arm-PCR of CDR3 regions. TCRdb re-derived calls from the multiplex PCR reads in MiXCR, one entry per CDR3 protein. The sample includes approximately 390,000 distinct CDR3 sequences, about a sixth of them seen just once. Time point noted: newly diagnosed GD, antithyroid drugs for less than 3 months. Extracted RNA from PBMCs served as the source of the TCR library. This same sample was also part of a study on T cells in Graves' hyperthyroidism and ophthalmopathy.

The sequences come from peripheral blood mononuclear cells (PBMCs), collected at new diagnosis, from a patient treated with antithyroid drugs. Receptors originate from a woman under 30 with Graves disease.

This clonotype was recorded at least ten times. The chain uses TRBV7-8 and TRBJ2-4; 9 bases are shared with TRBD2. CDR1 is SGHVS and CDR2 is FQNEAQ in the germline V gene. Trimming took 6 bases from V and 0 from J; bases not matched to a gene: 6. CDR3 length equals 16 residues. In DNA form, the CDR3 reads TGTGCCAGCAGGAGACTAGCGGTCAGAGCCAAAAACATTCAGTACTTC. This gives the protein CASRRLAVRAKNIQYF.

This clonotype occurred many times. The genes are TRBV28 and TRBJ1-4, with 10 bases matching TRBD1. CDR3 length: 17 residues. V lost 5 bases, J lost 7 bases, and 13 bases stayed unmatched. Germline V gene sequence: CDR1 MDHEN, CDR2 SYDVKM. DNA of the CDR3: TGTGCCAGCAGTACGCCGTTGTTGAGGACAGGGGGTGAAAAACTGTTTTTT. This gives the protein CASSTPLLRTGGEKLFF.

This clonotype was detected many times. CDR3 nucleotide sequence: TGTGCCAGCAGCCCCTCCGGTTCGGGGCGGAGGGCTGAAGCTTTCTTT. The encoded protein is CASSPSGSGRRAEAFF. The rearrangement joins TRBV3-1 to TRBJ1-1; TRBD1 is a possible D gene (5 bases). Trimming removed 4 bases from V and 6 bases from J, with 21 bases in between. This CDR3 has 16 residues. Germline CDR1 and CDR2: LGHDT and YNNKEL (reference sequence). The full variable domain, completed using reference TRBV3-1 and TRBJ1-1, is DTAVSQTPKYLVTQMGNDKSIKCEQNLGHDTMYWYKQDSKKFLKIMFSYNNKELIINETVPNRFSPKSPDKAHLNLHINSLELGDSAVYFCASSPSGSGRRAEAFFGQGTRLTVV.

This clonotype was recorded a few times. This chain links TRBV30 with TRBJ2-2; D may match TRBD1 or TRBD2 (5 bases each). Germline CDR1 is GTSNPN and CDR2 is SVGIG (reference sequence). This CDR3 spans 12 amino acids. Trimming took 5 bases from V and 6 from J, leaving 10 bases between them. CDR3 nucleotides: TGTGCCTGGGGACGGGGCCCCGGGGAGCTGTTTTTT. It yields the protein CAWGRGPGELFF.

The rearrangement uses TRBV5-1 and TRBJ2-6; D might be TRBD2 (6 bases). The CDR3 is 15 residues long. The germline CDR1 and CDR2 sequences are SGHRS and YFSETQ. V dropped 7 bases and J dropped 4 bases, with 15 bases sitting between them. CDR3 bases: TGCGCCAGCGCACTGGAGGGAACCGGGGCCAACGTCCTGACTTTC. Protein sequence: CASALEGTGANVLTF. Variable domain in full (rest from reference TRBV5-1 and TRBJ2-6): KAGVTQTPRYLIKTRGQQVTLSCSPISGHRSVSWYQQTPGQGLQFLFEYFSETQRNKGNFPGRFSGRQFSNSRSEMNVSTLELGDSALYLCASALEGTGANVLTFGAGSRLTVL.

The gene calls are TRBV5-4 and TRBJ2-7; tentative D call: TRBD1 (6 bases). Looked up from germline, CDR1 is SGHNT and CDR2 is YYREEE (reference sequence). The CDR3 is 15 amino acids. V was trimmed by 4 bases and J by 3 bases, leaving 17 bases between them. The CDR3 sequence: CASSPGQSSFYEQYF. The CDR3 nucleotides read TGTGCCAGCAGCCCGGGACAATCCTCTTTCTACGAGCAGTACTTC.

V is TRBV6-1 and J is TRBJ1-2; D remains unclear. V lost 7 bases and J 4 bases, leaving 16 bases between the germline ends. CDR3 size: 14 residues. Germline CDR1 reads MNHNS; CDR2 reads SASEGT. The CDR3 nucleotides are TGTGCCAGCATGCCCCTCCCAGGCGGCTATGGCTACACCTTC. Translation gives CASMPLPGGYGYTF.

The chain recombines TRBV4-2 with TRBJ1-2; D is ambiguous. The CDR3 consists of 16 residues. Germline-derived CDR1 and CDR2 are LGHNA and YNFKEQ. V was clipped by 0 bases and J by 0 bases, with 11 bases between them. The chain's CDR3 is CASSQDDRTPNYGYTF. The CDR3 DNA sequence: TGTGCCAGCAGCCAAGATGATAGGACCCCTAACTATGGCTACACCTTC.

The sample holds a few counts of this clonotype. This sequence joins TRBV10-3 and TRBJ1-1; maybe TRBD1 (5 bases). The V end was cut by 4 bases, the J end by 1 base, with 7 bases between. The germline gives CDR1 ENHRY, CDR2 SYGVKD. The CDR3 length is 13 residues. The CDR3 sequence is CAISVGENTEAFF. In nucleotides, the CDR3 is TGTGCCATCAGTGTGGGGGAGAACACTGAAGCTTTCTTT.

The V and J genes are TRBV14 and TRBJ2-3; D possibly corresponds to TRBD2 (6 bases). V was pared by 2 bases and J by 8 bases, with 17 bases between. CDR1 is SGHDN and CDR2 is FVKESK in the germline V gene. This CDR3 has 15 amino acids. CDR3 nucleotides: TGTGCCAGCAGCCAACAACTAGCCCCCCTCTCTACGCAGTATTTT. Its protein product is CASSQQLAPLSTQYF.

The sample holds many counts of this clonotype. The chain carries TRBV3-1 and TRBJ1-6; D not certain. Germline V CDR1 and CDR2: LGHDT, YNNKEL (reference sequence). This CDR3 region has 15 residues. Trimming shortened V by 3 bases and J by 9 bases, and 15 bases separated the two germline ends. This CDR3 is CASSQVTVLSSPLHF. The CDR3, as DNA: TGTGCCAGCAGCCAGGTCACCGTGCTGTCTTCACCCCTCCACTTT.

This clonotype was seen more than once but under ten times. The rearrangement links TRBV24-1 to TRBJ2-5, with 11 bases identical to TRBD1. This CDR3 is 16 amino acids long. V lost 3 bases to trimming and J lost 5 bases; unmatched junction nucleotides: 7. Germline loops: CDR1 KGHDR, CDR2 SFDVKD. CDR3 DNA sequence: TGTGCCACCAGTGATAAAAGGACAGGGGGCGCGGAGACCCAGTACTTC. Amino acid sequence: CATSDKRTGGAETQYF.

This clonotype came up many times. CDR3 in amino acids: CSASKAGAPGTGELFF. CDR3 coding DNA: TGCAGTGCTAGTAAAGCGGGAGCACCGGGGACCGGGGAGCTGTTTTTT. The genes are TRBV20-1 and TRBJ2-2; 8 bases match TRBD2. The CDR3 is 16 residues long. The germline gives CDR1 DFQATT, CDR2 SNEGSKA (reference sequence). The ends lost 3 bases at V and 5 bases at J; junction bases unmatched: 11.

This clonotype was observed at least ten times. This sequence joins TRBV9 and TRBJ2-1; D not resolved. In germline, CDR1 is SGDLS, CDR2 YYNGEE. This CDR3 has 14 residues. The germline V and J ends were trimmed by 0 bases and 3 bases, with 7 bases remaining between them. The CDR3 coding sequence is TGTGCCAGCAGCGTAGAACGAGGCTACAATGAGCAGTTCTTC. Translating it yields CASSVERGYNEQFF.

This clonotype has at least ten counts. This chain connects TRBV24-1 to TRBJ2-1; D could derive from TRBD1 or TRBD2 (6 bases each). This CDR3 region has 15 residues. CDR1 and CDR2 (germline): KGHDR, SFDVKD. Trimming left V 1 base short and J 5 bases short, with 11 bases between. DNA for the CDR3: TGTGCCACCAGTGATTTAGAGGGGGGCCACAATGAGCAGTTCTTC. Its translation: CATSDLEGGHNEQFF.

With respect to this clonotype: The CDR3 carries no conserved terminal phenylalanine or tryptophan, so it likely arises from a read error. The DNA is omitted, as the CDR3 cannot be located on it reliably, and the CDR3 follows TCRdb's listing. The rearrangement links TRBV28 to TRBJ2-7; the tabulated D call, TRBD2, remains unverified against the DNA. The germline V gene encodes CDR1 MDHEN and CDR2 SYDVKM. Termini included, the CDR3 measures 8 amino acids. CDR3 protein: CASSLLAG.

In this sample, this clonotype turned up many times. The chain recombines TRBV7-3 with TRBJ1-2; 11 bases fit TRBD1. Per germline, CDR1 SGHTA and CDR2 FQGTGA. This CDR3 has 15 amino acids. With 2 bases clipped from V and 7 bases from J, the junction kept 6 bases outside the gene matches. This CDR3 is CASSLGGTGGSGYTF. CDR3 DNA sequence: TGTGCCAGCAGCTTAGGGGGGACAGGGGGATCTGGCTACACCTTC.

This clonotype was counted between two and nine times. V is TRBV5-4 and J is TRBJ2-4; TRBD1 matches at 9 bases. V dropped 4 bases and J dropped 9; count of bases not matched to a gene: 14. Germline CDR1 SGHNT, CDR2 YYREEE (reference sequence). There are 16 residues in the CDR3. CDR3 DNA: TGTGCCAGCAGCCTTGGGACAGGGAAACTTGGGGCCATTCAGTACTTC. It yields the protein CASSLGTGKLGAIQYF.